The rows below give T cell receptor beta chains drawn from one sample of a study of T cells in Graves' hyperthyroidism and ophthalmopathy. MiXCR, run by TCRdb on the multiplex PCR reads, gives a single entry per CDR3 protein. The profile shows around 370,000 distinct CDR3 sequences, less than 20% of them singletons. Source material: blood. These receptors all stem from a man younger than 35 with Graves' ophthalmopathy. CDR3s include the opening cysteine and the closing phenylalanine or tryptophan. The order of the fields is V gene, J gene, D gene, clone size, CDR3 DNA, CDR3 protein. The D gene is left open where the match is weak. Clone size is stated in some rows and not others, as once, few, many or a class when expanded.

V gene: TRBV6-1
J gene: TRBJ1-2
D gene: -
clone size: -
CDR3 DNA: TGTGCCAGCAGGCCGGGCGGGGGCTATGGCTACACCTTC
CDR3 protein: CASRPGGGYGYTF

V gene: TRBV4-2
J gene: TRBJ1-1
D gene: -
clone size: few
CDR3 DNA: TGTGCCAGCAGCCAAGCGGGGAGGGGACTCATGAACACTGAAGCTTTCTTT
CDR3 protein: CASSQAGRGLMNTEAFF

V gene: TRBV15
J gene: TRBJ2-5
D gene: -
clone size: many
CDR3 DNA: TGTGCCACCAGCAGAGATCGGGGCCATCAAGAGACCCAGTACTTC
CDR3 protein: CATSRDRGHQETQYF

V gene: TRBV24-1
J gene: TRBJ1-2
D gene: TRBD1
clone size: -
CDR3 DNA: TGTGCCACCAGTGAAACCGGGACAGTCTATGGCTACACCTTC
CDR3 protein: CATSETGTVYGYTF

V gene: TRBV6-6
J gene: TRBJ2-7
D gene: TRBD1
clone size: many
CDR3 DNA: TGTGCCAGCAGTTACTCGTCACAGGGGACCTACGAGCAGTACTTC
CDR3 protein: CASSYSSQGTYEQYF

V gene: TRBV6-5
J gene: TRBJ1-5
D gene: -
clone size: -
CDR3 DNA: TGTGCCAGCAGTTACTCTGCAGGAGGGAAGCAGCCCCAGCATTTT
CDR3 protein: CASSYSAGGKQPQHF

V gene: TRBV2
J gene: TRBJ1-1
D gene: TRBD1
clone size: many
CDR3 DNA: TGTGCCAGCACCCCAATGGGGACAGTCAACACTGAAGCTTTCTTT
CDR3 protein: CASTPMGTVNTEAFF

V gene: TRBV2
J gene: TRBJ1-4
D gene: -
clone size: -
CDR3 DNA: TGTGCCAGCAGTGAAGGACAGGCCAATAATGAAAAACTGTTTTTT
CDR3 protein: CASSEGQANNEKLFF

V gene: TRBV28
J gene: TRBJ2-1
D gene: -
clone size: few
CDR3 DNA: TGTGCCAGCAGTGGGGCAGCGTACAATGAGCAGTTCTTC
CDR3 protein: CASSGAAYNEQFF

V gene: TRBV28
J gene: TRBJ2-1
D gene: TRBD2
clone size: -
CDR3 DNA: TGTGCCAGCAGTTTATCGCCACTAGCGGGGGGAACCTACAATGAGCAGTTCTTC
CDR3 protein: CASSLSPLAGGTYNEQFF

V gene: TRBV29-1
J gene: TRBJ1-2
D gene: -
clone size: -
CDR3 DNA: TGCAGCGTACCGGACAGCACTAACTATGGCTACACCTTC
CDR3 protein: CSVPDSTNYGYTF

V gene: TRBV9
J gene: TRBJ1-3
D gene: -
clone size: -
CDR3 DNA: TGTGCCAGCAGCGGATCGGGAGGAGTCTCTGGAAACACCATATATTTT
CDR3 protein: CASSGSGGVSGNTIYF

V gene: TRBV27
J gene: TRBJ2-1
D gene: -
clone size: -
CDR3 DNA: TGTGCCAGCAGTTTTCGGCATTCGGGACCCCGAGGCTACAATGAGCAGTTCTTC
CDR3 protein: CASSFRHSGPRGYNEQFF

V gene: TRBV27
J gene: TRBJ2-5
D gene: -
clone size: -
CDR3 DNA: TGTGCCAGCAGTTGGACCTATCAAGAGACCCAGTACTTC
CDR3 protein: CASSWTYQETQYF

V gene: TRBV9
J gene: TRBJ1-6
D gene: -
clone size: few
CDR3 DNA: TGTGCCAGCAGCGAGGGGGGGGATTCACCCCTCCACTTT
CDR3 protein: CASSEGGDSPLHF

V gene: TRBV28
J gene: TRBJ2-1
D gene: TRBD1
clone size: many
CDR3 DNA: TGTGCCAGCACCCCGACAGGGAATTTAGGTTTTACCTACAATGAGCAGTTCTTC
CDR3 protein: CASTPTGNLGFTYNEQFF

V gene: TRBV5-1
J gene: TRBJ2-7
D gene: -
clone size: -
CDR3 DNA: TGCGCCAGCAGCCCCCTAGGGGGATACGAGCAGTACTTC
CDR3 protein: CASSPLGGYEQYF

V gene: TRBV5-1
J gene: TRBJ2-5
D gene: -
clone size: few
CDR3 DNA: TGCGCCAGCAGCTTGGGACAGCCTCAGCAAGAGACCCAGTACTTC
CDR3 protein: CASSLGQPQQETQYF

V gene: TRBV10-3
J gene: TRBJ1-1
D gene: -
clone size: few
CDR3 DNA: TGTGCCATCAGGTGGAACACTGAAGCTTTCTTT
CDR3 protein: CAIRWNTEAFF

V gene: TRBV29-1
J gene: TRBJ2-7
D gene: -
clone size: few
CDR3 DNA: TGCAGCGTTGATATCGGCAGGGCCCCCTACGAGCAGTACTTC
CDR3 protein: CSVDIGRAPYEQYF

V gene: TRBV20-1
J gene: TRBJ2-2
D gene: -
clone size: few
CDR3 DNA: TGCAGTGCTAGTTTACAGCCGAACACCGGGGAGCTGTTTTTT
CDR3 protein: CSASLQPNTGELFF

V gene: TRBV19
J gene: TRBJ1-1
D gene: -
clone size: -
CDR3 DNA: TGTGCCAGTAGCCCAGGCGGGAGGCTGAACACTGAAGCTTTCTTT
CDR3 protein: CASSPGGRLNTEAFF

V gene: TRBV7-8
J gene: TRBJ2-3
D gene: -
clone size: many
CDR3 DNA: TGTGCCAGCAGCTTAGCGACAGGCTTCACAGATACGCAGTATTTT
CDR3 protein: CASSLATGFTDTQYF

V gene: TRBV7-9
J gene: TRBJ2-1
D gene: -
clone size: -
CDR3 DNA: TGTGCCAGCAGCTCCCTTCGGGCGAAGAACCCCACAAGCTCCTACAATGAGCAGTTCTTC
CDR3 protein: CASSSLRAKNPTSSYNEQFF

V gene: TRBV20-1
J gene: TRBJ2-3
D gene: -
clone size: few
CDR3 DNA: TGCAGTGCTAGTTCGAATACGCAGTATTTT
CDR3 protein: CSASSNTQYF

V gene: TRBV27
J gene: TRBJ2-7
D gene: -
clone size: many
CDR3 DNA: TGTGCCAGCAGTCCACAGGGTTACTACGAGCAGTACTTC
CDR3 protein: CASSPQGYYEQYF

V gene: TRBV3-1
J gene: TRBJ1-3
D gene: -
clone size: many
CDR3 DNA: TGTGCCAGCAGCCAGACGGATGGAAACACCATATATTTT
CDR3 protein: CASSQTDGNTIYF

V gene: TRBV12-3/TRBV12-4
J gene: TRBJ1-6
D gene: -
clone size: many
CDR3 DNA: TGTGCCAGCAGTTTAGGTCGTACGTCCTATTCACCCCTCCACTTT
CDR3 protein: CASSLGRTSYSPLHF

V gene: TRBV19
J gene: TRBJ2-5
D gene: -
clone size: -
CDR3 DNA: TGTGCCAGTAGTCAAGCCACTTTCAGGGGTTCAGAGACCCAGTACTTC
CDR3 protein: CASSQATFRGSETQYF

V gene: TRBV7-2
J gene: TRBJ2-7
D gene: TRBD2
clone size: many
CDR3 DNA: TGTGCCAGCAGCTCCGGGACTAGCGGGGCCCACGAGCAGTACTTC
CDR3 protein: CASSSGTSGAHEQYF

V gene: TRBV29-1
J gene: TRBJ2-1
D gene: -
clone size: many
CDR3 DNA: TGCAGCGTTGGGACAGTTGGGACCAGTGATGAGCAGTTCTTC
CDR3 protein: CSVGTVGTSDEQFF

V gene: TRBV20-1
J gene: TRBJ1-1
D gene: TRBD1
clone size: many
CDR3 DNA: TGCAGTGCTAGAGTCATAGGACAGGGGTACGGCACTGAAGCTTTCTTT
CDR3 protein: CSARVIGQGYGTEAFF

V gene: TRBV5-1
J gene: TRBJ2-1
D gene: -
clone size: -
CDR3 DNA: TGCGCCAGCAGCTTGAGGTACAGCCATGAGCAGTTCTTC
CDR3 protein: CASSLRYSHEQFF

V gene: TRBV3-1
J gene: TRBJ1-2
D gene: TRBD1
clone size: many
CDR3 DNA: TGTGCCAGCAGCCACGAGGGACAGCCCCACGGCTACACCTTC
CDR3 protein: CASSHEGQPHGYTF

V gene: TRBV7-3
J gene: TRBJ2-1
D gene: -
clone size: many
CDR3 DNA: TGTGCCAGCAGCTTAGGGGGAAGCACCTACAATGAGCAGTTCTTC
CDR3 protein: CASSLGGSTYNEQFF

V gene: TRBV5-1
J gene: TRBJ1-6
D gene: -
clone size: many
CDR3 DNA: TGTGCCAGCTCACTTGATAATTCACCCCTCCACTTT
CDR3 protein: CASSLDNSPLHF

V gene: TRBV24-1
J gene: TRBJ2-7
D gene: -
clone size: many
CDR3 DNA: TGTGCCACCAGTGATTTGGAGCGCTGGCCCTCTCCACTCGAGCAGTACTTC
CDR3 protein: CATSDLERWPSPLEQYF

V gene: TRBV4-1
J gene: TRBJ1-1
D gene: -
clone size: few
CDR3 DNA: TGCGCCAGCAGCCAAGTCCAGGTCTTTTACACTGAAGCTTTCTTT
CDR3 protein: CASSQVQVFYTEAFF

V gene: TRBV5-1
J gene: TRBJ1-1
D gene: -
clone size: many
CDR3 DNA: TGCGCCAGCAGCTTGCATCAGGAATACTTGAACACTGAAGCTTTCTTT
CDR3 protein: CASSLHQEYLNTEAFF

V gene: TRBV19
J gene: TRBJ2-7
D gene: TRBD1
clone size: few
CDR3 DNA: TGTGCCAGTAGTCCCGGGACAGGGAGGTCCTACGAGCAGTACTTC
CDR3 protein: CASSPGTGRSYEQYF

V gene: TRBV15
J gene: TRBJ1-1
D gene: -
clone size: few
CDR3 DNA: TGTGCCACCAGCAGAGATCGGGCCAACACTGAAGCTTTCTTT
CDR3 protein: CATSRDRANTEAFF